The clone carrying this T cell receptor beta chain was recorded only once. The antigen is undetermined. The sample belongs to a study of T cell responses to AZD1222 COVID-19 vaccine. Study-wide results and limits: Donors were chiefly white British, with a greater number of females, and clonal diversity was perhaps underestimated. Vaccine-associated CD4 TCRs ranged over spike, dominating at 160-218 and 743-854. The reported proportion of spike-specific TCRs targeting unmutated variant regions was nearly half. None of the repertoires were sampled until the peak T cell response had passed.

Using immunoSEQ multiplex PCR, the repertoire was profiled, and TCRdb retains in-frame clones only, with some absent. The sample lists roughly 80,000 clones, 85% to 90% seen once, with 5% to 6% in the top ten. The germline gives CDR1 SEHNR, CDR2 FQNEAQ (reference sequence). The CDR3 runs 14 residues. With 7 bases clipped from V and 5 bases from J, the junction kept 9 bases outside the gene matches. This sequence originates from an adult in good health. The V call is TRBV7-9, the J call TRBJ1-1, with 8 bases fitting TRBD1. Sequencing used peripheral blood, obtained on day 0 of AZD1222 vaccination. The CDR3 region is CASTSDRGRTEAFF. The CDR3 region has the DNA TGTGCCAGCACCTCCGACAGGGGAAGAACTGAAGCTTTCTTT.